This is a list of T cell receptor beta chains from one sample in a study. TCRdb re-called the RT-PCR reads through MiXCR, storing one row per CDR3 protein. The sample lists hundreds of thousands of distinct CDR3 sequences; 13% to 15% were seen once. The sample comprised memory CD4+ T cells from blood. The origin of the receptors is a female donor in good health, serving as a healthy control. Both conserved end residues are part of each CDR3. The D gene is left open where the match is weak. The size of a clone is reported for some rows only, either as once, few or many, or as a class for expanded clones.

clone_size j_call d_call v_call cdr3_nt cdr3_aa
- TRBJ2-5 - TRBV7-2 TGTGCCAGCAGCTTAGGGGGGAGGCGGGAGACCCAGTACTTC CASSLGGRRETQYF
- TRBJ1-1 - TRBV24-1 TGTGCCACCAGAAGGCTACTGAACACTGAAGCTTTCTTT CATRRLLNTEAFF
- TRBJ2-6 - TRBV5-1 TGCGCCAGCAGCTATCGACAAGGGACGTCCTCTGGGGCCAACGTCCTGACTTTC CASSYRQGTSSGANVLTF
- TRBJ2-3 - TRBV6-1 TGTGCCAGCAGTATACAGAGGACCACCGGAACAGATACGCAGTATTTT CASSIQRTTGTDTQYF
few TRBJ2-3 TRBD2 TRBV29-1 TGCAGCGCCACCGGGGATAGCGGGAGCACAGATACGCAGTATTTT CSATGDSGSTDTQYF
- TRBJ2-1 - TRBV25-1 TGTGCCAGCAGTGAAGCAGGGATCGGGAAGATAAATGAGCAGTTCTTC CASSEAGIGKINEQFF
- TRBJ2-2 - TRBV6-5 TGTGCCAGCAGTTATCCCCAGAACCGTTTTTTT CASSYPQNRFF
many TRBJ2-7 TRBD2 TRBV20-1 TGCAGTGCGAGACTAGCGGGAGGGGCCTACGAGCAGTACTTC CSARLAGGAYEQYF
few TRBJ2-3 TRBD2 TRBV5-1 TGCGCCAGCAGCTTGGCCAGCGGGATTCGGGTAGATACGCAGTATTTT CASSLASGIRVDTQYF
- TRBJ2-5 - TRBV20-1 TGCAGTGCTAGAGATAGCCAGACCCAGTACTTC CSARDSQTQYF
many TRBJ2-7 - TRBV27 TGTGCCAGCAGTTTATCGTACCAGGGTTACGAGCAGTACTTC CASSLSYQGYEQYF
- TRBJ2-5 TRBD2 TRBV5-5 TGTGCCAGCAGCATCGGGACTAGCGGGAGTTGGGAGACCCAGTACTTC CASSIGTSGSWETQYF
few TRBJ1-3 - TRBV12-3/TRBV12-4 TGTGCCAGCATCCCAACAGGGTCCGCTGGAAACACCATATATTTT CASIPTGSAGNTIYF
- TRBJ2-3 - TRBV19 TGTGCCAGTTCTAACAGGGATTCGGATACGCAGTATTTT CASSNRDSDTQYF
- TRBJ1-1 - TRBV11-2 TGTGCCAGCAGCCTCCCAAGGGGATTGAACACTGAAGCTTTCTTT CASSLPRGLNTEAFF
- TRBJ2-7 - TRBV15 TGTGCCACCAGCAGAGAAAAAGGGCTGACCTACGAGCAGTACTTC CATSREKGLTYEQYF
- TRBJ2-5 - TRBV6-1 TGTGCGACCTCAATTCCCGGCTGGGAGACCCAGTACTTC CATSIPGWETQYF
many TRBJ2-7 TRBD1 TRBV10-3 TGTGCCATCAGTGAGTTGACAGGGGTTGGCGAGCAGTACTTC CAISELTGVGEQYF
many TRBJ2-2 TRBD2 TRBV6-5 TGTGCCAGCAGCGTAGGACTAGCGAACACCGGGGAGCTGTTTTTT CASSVGLANTGELFF
few TRBJ2-3 - TRBV20-1 TGCAGTGTCACGTCGGGGGGCACAGATACGCAGTATTTT CSVTSGGTDTQYF
few TRBJ2-7 TRBD1 TRBV24-1 TGTGCCACCAGTGACCCTTGGACAGGGGCGCACGAGCAGTACTTC CATSDPWTGAHEQYF
few TRBJ2-1 TRBD2 TRBV7-3 TGTGCCAGCAGCGCCCAGGGACTAGCGGGAGTACGTAATGAGCAGTTCTTC CASSAQGLAGVRNEQFF
- TRBJ1-5 TRBD1 TRBV20-1 TGCAGTGCCTGGGCTCCGACAGGGCGAAGCAATCAGCCCCAGCATTTT CSAWAPTGRSNQPQHF
- TRBJ1-1 - TRBV24-1 TGTGCCACCAGTGATTTTGGGAACACTGAAGCTTTCTTT CATSDFGNTEAFF
- TRBJ2-7 TRBD2 TRBV6-5 TGTGCCAGCAGCAAAGCTAGCGGGGTTAGGTACGAGCAGTACTTC CASSKASGVRYEQYF
few TRBJ2-2 TRBD1 TRBV2 TGTGCCACCGCAGGGGGCCTGGCCGGGGAGCTGTTTTTT CATAGGLAGELFF
- TRBJ1-1 TRBD1 TRBV7-2 TGTGCCAGCAGCTCAATGGGACAGGGCCGCACTGAAGCTTTCTTT CASSSMGQGRTEAFF
- TRBJ2-1 - TRBV5-6 TGTGCCAGCAGCTTAAAGACTATTCTGGTCTTC CASSLKTILVF
- TRBJ1-6 - TRBV20-1 TGCAGTGCTAGTGGCTTGAGCTCCTATAATTCACCCCTCCACTTT CSASGLSSYNSPLHF
- TRBJ1-2 - TRBV27 TGTGCCAGCAGTTTAACTACAGGCCTCTATGGCTACACCTTC CASSLTTGLYGYTF
few TRBJ1-2 - TRBV7-3 TGTGCCAGCAGCTCCGACTCTGGCTATGGCTACACCTTC CASSSDSGYGYTF
few TRBJ1-3 - TRBV7-2 TGTGCCAGCAGCTTAGGGGTCATGTCCTCTGGAAACACCATATATTTT CASSLGVMSSGNTIYF
few TRBJ1-2 - TRBV20-1 TGCAGTGCTAGTGGTGCAGCTGGAAACTATGGCTACACCTTC CSASGAAGNYGYTF
- TRBJ1-1 TRBD1 TRBV30 TGTGCCTGGAGTGCAGGACAGGACACTGAAGCTTTCTTT CAWSAGQDTEAFF
many TRBJ2-7 - TRBV5-1 TGCGCCAGCAGTGCCGGAGGCTCTTCCATCTACGAGCAGTACTTC CASSAGGSSIYEQYF
many TRBJ2-7 - TRBV10-3 TGTGCCATCACCGGGGACTACGAGCAGTACTTC CAITGDYEQYF
few TRBJ2-2 TRBD1 TRBV12-3/TRBV12-4 TGTGCCAGCAGTTCGACAGGGGTTCCCGGGGAGCTGTTTTTT CASSSTGVPGELFF
- TRBJ2-3 - TRBV20-1 TGCAGTGCTATCGCACAGCCTAGCACAGATACGCAGTATTTT CSAIAQPSTDTQYF
- TRBJ1-2 - TRBV7-8 TGTGCCAGCAGCCCCAGGCCCGGGAACCTGCTATATGGCTACACCTTC CASSPRPGNLLYGYTF
few TRBJ2-1 - TRBV9 TGTGCCAGCAGCTCGGTCCGGGAGATCTCCTACAATGAGCAGTTCTTC CASSSVREISYNEQFF
- TRBJ1-4 - TRBV4-2 TGTGCCAGCAGCCCTGGGAGCAGCGTGACCGCTAATGAAAAACTGTTTTTT CASSPGSSVTANEKLFF
few TRBJ2-2 TRBD2 TRBV6-2/TRBV6-3 TGTGCCAGCAGTTACCTGCTAGCGGAACCAAACACCGGGGAGCTGTTTTTT CASSYLLAEPNTGELFF